The 7 T cell receptor beta chains listed next were all sequenced from one sample in a study of OX40 agonist ivuxolimab in advanced cancers. Clones were read by immunoSEQ multiplex PCR, and TCRdb kept only the in-frame ones, dropping some. The sample lists about 50,000 clones; approximately 83% were seen once. The sample here was CD4+ or CD8+ T cells sorted from blood, taken in a trial of the OX40 agonist ivuxolimab. The receptors here all came from an adult with an advanced solid tumor such as melanoma, head and neck, liver or kidney cancer.

The CDR3 nucleotides read TGTGCCAGTAGTAGGCGGGGGGACAACGCCGGGCAGTACTTC. Its translation is CASSRRGDNAGQYF. V usage is TRBV19 and J usage is TRBJ2-7; 8 positions agree with TRBD2. V gave up 4 bases and J gave up 9 bases; unmatched junction bases: 11. The CDR3 spans 14 residues. Germline-derived CDR1 and CDR2 are LNHDA and SQIVND (reference sequence).

V is TRBV23-1 and J is TRBJ2-1; 11 bases match TRBD2. TRBV23-1 is filed as an ORF, its function uncertain. CDR3 length: 17 residues. V shed 6 bases and J 7 bases; nucleotides not matched to a gene: 14. CDR3 DNA: TGCGCCAGCAGCCACTTTCTGACTAGCGGGAATGCGAATGAGCAGTTCTTC. Encoded protein: CASSHFLTSGNANEQFF.

The rearrangement uses TRBV11-2 and TRBJ2-7, with D perhaps TRBD2 (6 bases). V gave up 1 base and J gave up 2 bases, with 15 bases separating them. The CDR3 spans 16 residues. The germline V gene encodes CDR1 SGHAT and CDR2 FQNNGV. CDR3 in DNA: TGTGCCAGCAGCTTAGGGTACGGACTAAAAACCTACGAGCAGTACTTC. This gives the protein CASSLGYGLKTYEQYF.

The CDR3 loop is CASSLDGTPRDGYTF. In DNA, the CDR3 is TGTGCCAGCAGCCTAGACGGGACACCCAGAGATGGCTACACCTTC. The chain is built from TRBV6-6 and TRBJ1-2; possible D gene TRBD1, 6 bases. Per germline, CDR1 MNHNY and CDR2 SVGAGI (reference sequence). Trimming removed 6 bases from V and 6 bases from J, with 20 bases in between. The length of the CDR3 is 15 residues.

V usage is TRBV5-1 and J usage is TRBJ2-1, with 11 nucleotides matching TRBD2. The CDR3 has 16 residues. Germline V gives CDR1 SGHRS, CDR2 YFSETQ. Unmatched junction bases numbered 5, after V lost 0 bases and J lost 6 bases. The CDR3 DNA reads TGCGCCAGCAGCTTGGGCGGTAGCGGGAGGGTCAATGAGCAGTTCTTC. Its translation is CASSLGGSGRVNEQFF.

V and J are TRBV19 and TRBJ2-7; 10 positions agree with TRBD1. From germline, CDR1 is LNHDA and CDR2 SQIVND (reference sequence). The CDR3 has 15 amino acids. After removal of 2 bases from V and 3 bases from J, the junction contained 4 bases not matched to a gene. CDR3 protein: CASSIRGQGFYEQYF. As DNA, the CDR3 is TGTGCCAGTAGTATACGGGGACAGGGGTTCTACGAGCAGTACTTC.

The chain couples TRBV29-1 to TRBJ2-7, with a possible D match to TRBD1 (5 bases). The CDR3 is made up of 13 amino acids. Trimming cost V 0 bases and J 2 bases, with 8 bases left between them. In germline, CDR1 is SQVTM, CDR2 ANQGSEA. The CDR3 is CSVEDAGTYEQYF. The CDR3, as DNA: TGCAGCGTTGAAGATGCAGGGACCTACGAGCAGTACTTC.